The clone carrying this TCR beta chain ranks as medium-sized. This sample stems from a study of T cells in tumors after PD-1 blockade. This CDR3 has 17 residues. Trimming cost V 5 bases and J 2 bases, with 18 bases left between them. Germline loops: CDR1 SGHVS, CDR2 FQNEAQ. The repertoire was sequenced with immunoSEQ multiplex PCR; TCRdb's copy has only in-frame clones and lacks some. Among about 13,000 clones, 50% to 70% were seen once, and the ten largest hold under 30%. The chain links TRBV7-8 to TRBJ2-2; possible D gene TRBD2, 6 bases. The specimen was tumor tissue, collected before anti-PD-1 treatment. The source is a human donor with cutaneous squamous cell carcinoma. The chain's CDR3 is CASSPVGRTLNTGELFF. DNA for the CDR3: TGTGCCAGCAGCCCCGTTGGGAGGACACTAAACACCGGGGAGCTGTTTTTT.